This T cell receptor (beta chain) stems from a study of T cells in Graves' hyperthyroidism and ophthalmopathy. Study information: Blood was drawn when the patient was first diagnosed and still untreated. General observations from the study: Median prediction lead before ophthalmopathy onset was 5 to 7 months with the model.

Regarding this clonotype: Antigen: not known.

From RNA transcripts, TCR beta CDR3 regions were amplified. The study used the HTBI primer set for a first-round RT-PCR of the TCR CDR3. MiXCR was run by TCRdb on the multiplex PCR reads, yielding one entry per CDR3 protein. The sample holds roughly 110,000 distinct CDR3 sequences, approximately 15% seen once. Germline V lookup: CDR1 DFQATT, CDR2 SNEGSKA (reference sequence). The CDR3 totals 20 residues. V shed 0 bases and J 6 bases; nucleotides not matched to a gene: 22. Each 10 ml fresh peripheral blood draw supplied the PBMCs. Sequenced input: blood. V and J are TRBV20-1 and TRBJ1-5, with 8 nucleotides matching TRBD1. The clonotype comes from a woman between 50 and 59 years old with Graves' hyperthyroidism. CDR3 nucleotides: TGCAGTGCTAGAGATCAATTTGGGACAGGAACTAGGGCTCAGCGTCAGCCCCAGCATTTT. Protein sequence: CSARDQFGTGTRAQRQPQHF.